This T cell receptor (beta chain) derives from a study of shared clonotypes between healthy human individuals. Study-level information: Ranging from 18 to 49 in age, donors were a couple of women and three men.

Terminally differentiated effector memory CD45RA+ cells were excluded from the naive CD8 cells, which were CD45RO-negative and positively selected for CCR7. Profiled with immunoSEQ multiplex PCR; TCRdb holds only in-frame clones, not every one. Of about 2.1 million clones listed, roughly 91% are singletons. Source material: naive CD8+ T cells from PBMCs. This clonotype was obtained from a man younger than 35 in good health. Some clones in this sample may be carry-over from other donors' samples.

CDR3 bases: TGTGCCAGCAGCTTAGGGAAGGCTAACTATGGCTACACCTTC. This sequence encodes CASSLGKANYGYTF. The V call is TRBV11-2, the J call TRBJ1-2; D remains ambiguous. In germline, CDR1 is SGHAT, CDR2 FQNNGV. The V gene lost 1 base and the J gene lost 0 bases, with 6 bases spanning the gap. The CDR3 is made up of 14 amino acids.